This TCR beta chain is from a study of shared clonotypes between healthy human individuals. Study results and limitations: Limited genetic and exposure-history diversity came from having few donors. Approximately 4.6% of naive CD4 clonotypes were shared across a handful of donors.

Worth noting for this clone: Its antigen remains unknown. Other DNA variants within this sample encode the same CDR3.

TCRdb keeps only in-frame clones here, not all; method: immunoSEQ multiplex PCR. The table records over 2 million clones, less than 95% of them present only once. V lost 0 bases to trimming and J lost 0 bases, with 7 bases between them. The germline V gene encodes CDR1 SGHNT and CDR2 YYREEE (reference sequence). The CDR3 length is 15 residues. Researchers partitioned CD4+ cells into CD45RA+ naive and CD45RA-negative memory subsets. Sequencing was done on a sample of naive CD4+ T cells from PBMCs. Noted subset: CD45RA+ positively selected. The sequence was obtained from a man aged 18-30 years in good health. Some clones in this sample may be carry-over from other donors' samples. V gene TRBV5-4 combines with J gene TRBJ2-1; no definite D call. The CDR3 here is CASSLDSSSYNEQFF. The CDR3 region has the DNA TGTGCCAGCAGCTTGGACAGCAGCTCCTACAATGAGCAGTTCTTC.